These T cell receptor beta chains were read from a single sample in a study of blood T cell repertoires in COVID-19. The repertoire was sequenced with immunoSEQ multiplex PCR; TCRdb's copy has only in-frame clones and lacks some. This table holds about 45,000 clones, about 80% found once. The sample consisted of peripheral blood. Receptors were obtained from a man aged 65 to 79 with acute or convalescent COVID-19. Each CDR3 is given with its conserved first and last residue. A D gene is named only where the DNA matches it firmly. Expanded clones are given a class, and other clones once, few, many or no size at all.

-	TRBD2	TRBV6-2/TRBV6-3	TRBJ2-1	CASSDRLAGGYNEQFF	TGTGCCAGCAGTGACCGACTAGCGGGGGGGTACAATGAGCAGTTCTTC
-	TRBD1	TRBV18	TRBJ1-6	CASAKDRGTSPLHF	TGTGCCAGCGCGAAGGACAGGGGGACTTCACCCCTCCACTTT
few	-	TRBV30	TRBJ1-5	CAWSWGDNQPQHF	TGTGCCTGGAGCTGGGGCGACAATCAGCCCCAGCATTTT
-	-	TRBV7-2	TRBJ1-3	CASSLDGRISGNTIYF	TGTGCCAGCAGCTTAGATGGGAGAATCTCTGGAAACACCATATATTTT
-	-	TRBV5-6	TRBJ1-1	CASSLVQANTEAFF	TGTGCCAGCAGCTTGGTACAGGCGAACACTGAAGCTTTCTTT
-	-	TRBV11-2	TRBJ1-2	CASSSPREFNYGYTF	TGTGCCAGCAGCTCCCCCCGGGAATTTAACTATGGCTACACCTTC
-	-	TRBV19	TRBJ2-3	CASRDSRDTQYF	TGTGCCAGTAGGGACTCAAGGGATACGCAGTATTTT
-	TRBD1	TRBV4-1	TRBJ2-7	CASSQDEGQGISEQYF	TGCGCCAGCAGCCAAGATGAGGGACAGGGAATCTCCGAGCAGTACTTC
-	-	TRBV11-2	TRBJ1-6	CASSARISYNSPLHF	TGTGCCAGCAGCGCCAGGATTTCTTATAATTCACCCCTCCACTTT
-	-	TRBV5-6	TRBJ1-2	CASSLVGAQSNYGYTF	TGTGCCAGCAGCTTGGTGGGGGCGCAGTCTAACTATGGCTACACCTTC
many	TRBD2	TRBV5-3	TRBJ2-3	CARSTLAGTSTDTQYF	TGTGCCAGAAGCACCTTAGCGGGGACTTCCACAGATACGCAGTATTTT
-	TRBD1	TRBV25-1	TRBJ1-2	CASRRGQGISGYTF	TGTGCCAGCAGAAGGGGACAGGGGATCTCTGGCTACACCTTC
-	TRBD1	TRBV28	TRBJ2-7	CASKIPGQGVYEQYF	TGTGCCAGCAAGATTCCGGGACAGGGTGTCTACGAGCAGTACTTC
-	-	TRBV7-9	TRBJ2-1	CASSAEDGGYYNEQFF	TGTGCCAGCAGCGCTGAGGACGGGGGATACTACAATGAGCAGTTCTTC
-	TRBD1	TRBV5-4	TRBJ1-2	CASSSGTGMNVYTF	TGTGCCAGCAGCTCCGGGACAGGGATGAACGTCTACACCTTC
-	TRBD2	TRBV6-5	TRBJ2-3	CASKAGRNTDTQYF	TGTGCCAGCAAAGCGGGGAGGAACACAGATACGCAGTATTTT